These T cell receptor beta chains were read from a single sample in a study of beta chain features in type 1 diabetes. Some clones are missing from TCRdb's copy, which holds only in-frame ones; the method was immunoSEQ multiplex PCR. The sample has around 280,000 clones, 14% to 15% seen once. What was sequenced was naive CD4+ T cells from blood. The receptors here all came from a man younger than 30 with type 1 diabetes. Each CDR3 is given with its conserved first and last residue. The order of the fields is J gene, V gene, clone size, D gene, CDR3 length, CDR3 protein, CDR3 DNA. A D gene is named only where the DNA matches it firmly. Expanded clones are given a class, and other clones once, few, many or no size at all.

j_call: TRBJ2-7; v_call: TRBV11-2; clone_size: few; d_call: NA; cdr3_length: 17; cdr3_aa: CASSLANGAFLVYEQYF; cdr3_nt: TGTGCCAGCAGCTTAGCCAATGGGGCTTTCCTTGTATACGAGCAGTACTTC
j_call: TRBJ2-7; v_call: TRBV25-1; clone_size: NA; d_call: TRBD1; cdr3_length: 14; cdr3_aa: CASRDPGQGGTQYF; cdr3_nt: TGTGCCAGCAGAGACCCGGGACAGGGCGGGACGCAGTACTTC
j_call: TRBJ1-1; v_call: TRBV2; clone_size: few; d_call: NA; cdr3_length: 14; cdr3_aa: CASRYRVRDTEAFF; cdr3_nt: TGTGCCAGCAGATACAGGGTCCGCGACACTGAAGCTTTCTTT
j_call: TRBJ2-7; v_call: TRBV29-1; clone_size: few; d_call: TRBD1; cdr3_length: 15; cdr3_aa: CSVEDYNRGQYEQYF; cdr3_nt: TGCAGCGTTGAAGATTACAACAGGGGGCAGTACGAGCAGTACTTC
j_call: TRBJ2-3; v_call: TRBV7-9; clone_size: few; d_call: NA; cdr3_length: 14; cdr3_aa: CASSLAASTDTQYF; cdr3_nt: TGTGCCAGCAGCTTAGCAGCGTCCACAGATACGCAGTATTTT
j_call: TRBJ2-3; v_call: TRBV19; clone_size: NA; d_call: NA; cdr3_length: 15; cdr3_aa: CASIPAGASTDTQYF; cdr3_nt: TGTGCCAGTATTCCGGCAGGGGCTAGCACAGATACGCAGTATTTT
j_call: TRBJ2-1; v_call: TRBV2; clone_size: few; d_call: NA; cdr3_length: 14; cdr3_aa: CASGGKTANNEQFF; cdr3_nt: TGTGCCAGCGGGGGGAAGACCGCGAACAATGAGCAGTTCTTC
j_call: TRBJ2-6; v_call: TRBV12-5; clone_size: NA; d_call: TRBD1; cdr3_length: 15; cdr3_aa: CASGTGVGGANVLTF; cdr3_nt: TGTGCTAGTGGGACAGGGGTCGGGGGGGCCAACGTCCTGACTTTC
j_call: TRBJ1-1; v_call: TRBV20-1; clone_size: NA; d_call: NA; cdr3_length: 10; cdr3_aa: CSVDNTEAFF; cdr3_nt: TGCAGTGTAGATAACACTGAAGCTTTCTTT
j_call: TRBJ2-1; v_call: TRBV27; clone_size: few; d_call: NA; cdr3_length: 12; cdr3_aa: CASSLSGGEQFF; cdr3_nt: TGTGCCAGCAGTTTATCCGGGGGTGAGCAGTTCTTC
j_call: TRBJ2-7; v_call: TRBV10-3; clone_size: few; d_call: TRBD1; cdr3_length: 13; cdr3_aa: CAISQGAGYEQYF; cdr3_nt: TGTGCCATCAGTCAGGGGGCTGGGTACGAGCAGTACTTC
j_call: TRBJ2-1; v_call: TRBV29-1; clone_size: few; d_call: TRBD1; cdr3_length: 15; cdr3_aa: CSVEEPGGTYNEQFF; cdr3_nt: TGCAGCGTTGAAGAACCAGGGGGCACGTACAATGAGCAGTTCTTC
j_call: TRBJ2-7; v_call: TRBV11-2; clone_size: NA; d_call: TRBD2; cdr3_length: 13; cdr3_aa: CASRLAGSGEQYF; cdr3_nt: TGTGCCAGCAGACTAGCGGGATCCGGCGAGCAGTACTTC
j_call: TRBJ2-7; v_call: TRBV18; clone_size: NA; d_call: NA; cdr3_length: 15; cdr3_aa: CASSAPSAPRNEQYF; cdr3_nt: TGTGCCAGCTCGGCCCCTAGCGCCCCTCGGAACGAGCAGTACTTC
j_call: TRBJ1-4; v_call: TRBV30; clone_size: NA; d_call: NA; cdr3_length: 15; cdr3_aa: CAWSVGAVTNEKLFF; cdr3_nt: TGTGCCTGGAGTGTAGGGGCGGTCACTAATGAAAAACTGTTTTTT